This TCR beta chain derives from a study of blood T cells in healthy people across ages. Overall study: Template switching retrieved approximately one barcoded beta molecule for each two T cells.

A J-beta primer mix and a sample-barcoded 5' primer were used in a second PCR of roughly 6 to 11 cycles. Each cDNA molecule was tagged by a template-switch adaptor that had 12 random nucleotides. Via MiXCR, TCRdb re-called the 5' RACE reads, giving one row per CDR3 protein. There are approximately 1.5 million distinct CDR3 sequences in the sample; about 31% occur only once, and approximately 11% lies in the top ten. This CDR3 is built from 15 residues. V lost 7 bases and J lost 1, with 16 bases in between. Germline V lookup: CDR1 MNHNY, CDR2 SVGAGI (reference sequence). The sample providers were healthy Caucasian people from Russia, aged roughly 6 to 90.

The receptor's source is a woman in her thirties in good health. The rearrangement links TRBV6-6 to TRBJ1-2; D is ambiguous. The source material was blood. DNA for the CDR3: TGTGCCAGCACCGACGAGGACCAGAATAACTATGGCTACACCTTC. Translated, it gives CASTDEDQNNYGYTF.